This is a list of T cell receptor beta chains from one sample in a study of monozygotic twins with inflammatory bowel disease. TCRdb re-called the 5' RACE reads and shows each CDR3 protein once, DNA omitted. The sample table includes 300,000 to 400,000 distinct CDR3 sequences. The material sequenced was blood. All receptors come from a human donor with ulcerative colitis or Crohn's disease, or a healthy co-twin of an affected twin (not recorded which). The CDR3 runs from the conserved cysteine through the conserved F or W.

J gene: TRBJ2-5
V gene: TRBV20-1
CDR3 protein: CSARDPMGQGGQTQYF

J gene: TRBJ2-7
V gene: TRBV6-6
CDR3 protein: CASTTSGGYEQYF

J gene: TRBJ2-1
V gene: TRBV6-6
CDR3 protein: CASSTRGSEQFF

J gene: TRBJ2-3
V gene: TRBV7-2
CDR3 protein: CASSLNGADTDTQYF

J gene: TRBJ1-2
V gene: TRBV27
CDR3 protein: CASSPTGGANYGYTF

J gene: TRBJ2-5
V gene: TRBV13
CDR3 protein: CASSLRGRNQETQYF

J gene: TRBJ1-4
V gene: TRBV7-9
CDR3 protein: CASSLFRADNEKLFF

J gene: TRBJ2-1
V gene: TRBV11-1
CDR3 protein: CASSARPTGIWTSGSWDEQFF

J gene: TRBJ2-2
V gene: TRBV12-3/TRBV12-4
CDR3 protein: CASKGGHNTGELFF

J gene: TRBJ2-7
V gene: TRBV9
CDR3 protein: CASSGGGTLSYEQYF

J gene: TRBJ2-1
V gene: TRBV19
CDR3 protein: CASTKTPVYNEQFF

J gene: TRBJ1-1
V gene: TRBV15
CDR3 protein: CATSSAGTDLEAFF

J gene: TRBJ1-2
V gene: TRBV20-1
CDR3 protein: CSARDSFNYGYTF

J gene: TRBJ2-7
V gene: TRBV6-2/TRBV6-3
CDR3 protein: CASSYGETYEQYF

J gene: TRBJ2-5
V gene: TRBV7-9
CDR3 protein: CASSSGKDRSFPF

J gene: TRBJ1-3
V gene: TRBV3-1
CDR3 protein: CASSQAAGSGNTIYF

J gene: TRBJ1-2
V gene: TRBV27
CDR3 protein: CASGRAGGYTF

J gene: TRBJ2-1
V gene: TRBV5-1
CDR3 protein: CASSLASGGSYNEQFF

J gene: TRBJ2-7
V gene: TRBV27
CDR3 protein: CASSFRQGYGYEQYF

J gene: TRBJ2-7
V gene: TRBV7-8
CDR3 protein: CASSLMYKLYEQYF

J gene: TRBJ2-5
V gene: TRBV2
CDR3 protein: CASSPPWEGEETQYF

J gene: TRBJ2-1
V gene: TRBV19
CDR3 protein: CASSIAVQGDEQFF

J gene: TRBJ2-1
V gene: TRBV18
CDR3 protein: CASTRGSEYEQFF